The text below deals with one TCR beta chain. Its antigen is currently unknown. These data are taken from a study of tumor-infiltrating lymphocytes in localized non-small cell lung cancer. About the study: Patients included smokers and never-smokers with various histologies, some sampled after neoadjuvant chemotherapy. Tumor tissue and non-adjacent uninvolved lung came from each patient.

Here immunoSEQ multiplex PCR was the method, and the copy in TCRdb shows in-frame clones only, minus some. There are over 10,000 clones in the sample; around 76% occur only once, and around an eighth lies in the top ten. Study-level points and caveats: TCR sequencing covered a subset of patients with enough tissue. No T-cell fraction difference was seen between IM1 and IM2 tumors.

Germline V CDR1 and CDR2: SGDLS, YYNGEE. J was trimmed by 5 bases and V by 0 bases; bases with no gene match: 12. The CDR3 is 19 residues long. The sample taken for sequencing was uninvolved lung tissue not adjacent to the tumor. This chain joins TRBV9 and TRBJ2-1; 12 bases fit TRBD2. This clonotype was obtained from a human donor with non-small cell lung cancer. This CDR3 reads CASSVGLYSSGRVHNEQFF. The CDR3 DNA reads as TGTGCCAGCAGCGTAGGGTTATATTCTAGCGGGAGGGTCCACAATGAGCAGTTCTTC.